This T cell receptor (beta chain) was found in a study of blood T cell repertoires in COVID-19. Across the study: The analysed material was cDNA or gDNA that came from T cells, B-cell-depleted T cells, or PBMCs.

V lost 5 bases, J lost 11 bases, and 8 bases stayed unmatched. The CDR3 sequence is 13 residues long. CDR1 is MDHEN and CDR2 is SYDVKM in the germline V gene. In the study's own analysis: From reference gene primer amplification, estimates of nucleated cell counts were derived. Clones were read by immunoSEQ multiplex PCR, and TCRdb kept only the in-frame ones, dropping some. That table gives V, J and clone size, and the DNA gave D and trimming. The repertoire holds roughly 140,000 clones, with approximately 80% as singletons. Sequenced input: peripheral blood. This rearrangement joins TRBV28 to TRBJ1-1; 10 bases are shared with TRBD1. The source of this sequence is a woman aged 45-65 years with acute or convalescent COVID-19. CDR3 residues: CASSTGQGREAFF. The DNA of the CDR3 is TGTGCCAGCAGTACGGGACAGGGGAGGGAGGCTTTCTTT.